This T cell receptor beta chain was recovered during a study of radiotherapy plus CTLA-4 blockade in lung cancer. Study-level points and caveats: Early blood T cell clone changes and increased post-radiation serum interferon-beta were reportedly the strongest response predictors.

In regard to this clone: As yet, its antigen is unknown.

The germline CDR1 and CDR2 sequences are SGHAT and FQDESV (reference sequence). CDR3 length: 14 amino acids. Trimming removed 8 bases at V and 1 base at J, with 13 bases between. Here immunoSEQ multiplex PCR was the method, and the copy in TCRdb shows in-frame clones only, minus some. In the table there are about 44,000 clones, over 60% of which are singletons. This specimen was peripheral blood, taken from a patient treated with radiotherapy plus ipilimumab. The sequence was obtained from a human donor with non-small cell lung cancer whose response to radiotherapy plus ipilimumab could not be evaluated. The gene calls are TRBV11-1 and TRBJ2-3; D perhaps matches TRBD2 (5 bases). The CDR3: CASSPGRGTDTQYF. CDR3 in DNA: TGTGCCAGCTCCCCCGGGCGGGGCACAGATACGCAGTATTTT.